The clone carrying this TCR beta chain appeared many times. TCR alpha and beta CDR3 regions were amplified from RNA using iRepertoire nested multiplex PCR. TCRdb reanalysed the multiplex PCR reads using MiXCR and keeps one entry per CDR3 protein. The repertoire holds approximately 110,000 distinct CDR3 sequences, 20% to 25% seen once, with 13% to 15% in the top ten. The data belong to a study of glioma-infiltrating T cells. Germline V gene sequence: CDR1 SGHRS, CDR2 YFSETQ. The CDR3 is made up of 15 amino acids. V was pared by 3 bases and J by 9 bases, with 19 bases between. The receptor comes from a human donor with low-grade glioma or glioblastoma, undergoing nonglioma brain surgery, or in good health (not recorded which). Sequencing was performed on glioma tissue, nonneoplastic brain tissue, or PBMCs (not recorded which). The V call is TRBV5-1, the J call TRBJ2-1, with D perhaps matching TRBD1 (6 bases). Here the CDR3 reads CASSSATGLVSEQFF. Here the CDR3 DNA reads TGCGCCAGCAGCTCCGCGACAGGACTGGTGAGTGAGCAGTTCTTC.